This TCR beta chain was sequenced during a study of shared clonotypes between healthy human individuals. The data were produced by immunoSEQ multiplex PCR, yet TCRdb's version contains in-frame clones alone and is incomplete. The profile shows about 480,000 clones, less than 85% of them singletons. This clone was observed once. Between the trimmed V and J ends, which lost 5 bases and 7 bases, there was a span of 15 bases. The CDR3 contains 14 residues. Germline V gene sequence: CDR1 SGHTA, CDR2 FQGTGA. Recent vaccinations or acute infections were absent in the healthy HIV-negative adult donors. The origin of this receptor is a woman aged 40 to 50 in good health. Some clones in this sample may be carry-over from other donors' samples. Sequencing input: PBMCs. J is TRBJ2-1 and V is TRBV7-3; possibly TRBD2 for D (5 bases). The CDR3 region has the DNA TGTGCCAGCAGCCCCCTCGTTGGCGGGAATGAGCAGTTCTTC. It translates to CASSPLVGGNEQFF. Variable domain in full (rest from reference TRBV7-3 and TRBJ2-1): GAGVSQTPSNKVTEKGKYVELRCDPISGHTALYWYRQSLGQGPEFLIYFQGTGAADDSGLPNDRFFAVRPEGSVSTLKIQRTERGDSAVYLCASSPLVGGNEQFFGPGTRLTVL.